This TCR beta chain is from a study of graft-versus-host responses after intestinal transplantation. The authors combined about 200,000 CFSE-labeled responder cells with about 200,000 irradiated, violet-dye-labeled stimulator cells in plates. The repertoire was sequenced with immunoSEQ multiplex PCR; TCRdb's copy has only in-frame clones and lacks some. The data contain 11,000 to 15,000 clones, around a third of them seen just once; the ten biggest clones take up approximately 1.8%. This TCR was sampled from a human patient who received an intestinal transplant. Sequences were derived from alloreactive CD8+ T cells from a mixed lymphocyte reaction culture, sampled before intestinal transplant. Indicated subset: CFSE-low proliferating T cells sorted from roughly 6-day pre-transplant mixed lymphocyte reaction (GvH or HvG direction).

The CDR3: CASSQEAGLTYNEQFF. CDR3 DNA: TGCGCCAGCAGCCAAGAAGCGGGGCTCACCTACAATGAGCAGTTCTTC. V usage is TRBV4-3 and J usage is TRBJ2-1, with 7 bases lining up with TRBD2. CDR1 is LGHNA, CDR2 YSLEER, per germline. Trimming at V came to 0 bases and at J to 2 bases, leaving 4 bases not matched to a gene. The CDR3 contains 16 residues.